The 10 T cell receptor beta chains reported below all come from one sample, sequenced in a study of blood T cells in healthy people across ages. A second 7 to 11 cycle PCR used barcoded and J-beta primers. From the 5' RACE reads, TCRdb called clonotypes with MiXCR, one entry per CDR3 protein. The sample records about 800,000 distinct CDR3 sequences, just under 25% being singletons. These data were also filed under a second study, of T cells of mothers and their children.

The sequenced sample was blood. The source is a boy younger than 18 in good health.

There are a few counts of this clonotype. The chain uses TRBV7-2 and TRBJ2-7, with 10 positions matching TRBD2. V lost 2 bases, J lost 3 bases, and 7 bases stayed unmatched. This CDR3 spans 16 amino acids. The V gene's germline CDR1 is SGHTA and CDR2 FQGNSA. CDR3: CASSLLVASGSYEQYF. Written as DNA, the CDR3 is TGTGCCAGCAGCTTATTGGTGGCTAGCGGGAGCTACGAGCAGTACTTC.

This clonotype was recorded a few times. The genes are TRBV7-9 and TRBJ2-1; maybe TRBD2 (5 bases). The CDR3 runs 14 residues. CDR1 is SEHNR, CDR2 FQNEAQ, per germline (reference sequence). With 7 bases removed from V and 4 bases from J, the gap between germline ends came to 14 bases. CDR3 sequence (DNA): TGTGCCAGCACCCTCGGGCTAGCTTACAATGAGCAGTTCTTC. Translation: CASTLGLAYNEQFF.

This clonotype was counted a few times. The CDR3 spells CASSYSRTGKSYEQYF. CDR3 DNA: TGTGCCAGCAGTTACTCCCGGACAGGGAAATCCTACGAGCAGTACTTC. The J gene is TRBJ2-5, the V gene TRBV6-6, with 8 bases lining up with TRBD1. TRBJ2-7 explains the end of the DNA better; the J call may be wrong. CDR3 length equals 16 residues. Per germline, CDR1 MNHNY and CDR2 SVGAGI (reference sequence).

This clonotype came up many times. A read error may produce the germline difference seen at one junction end. The V and J genes are TRBV7-2 and TRBJ1-6, with a tentative D call TRBD1 (5 bases). Germline CDR1 reads SGHTA; CDR2 reads FQGNSA. There are 14 residues in the CDR3. The CDR3 is CASSLDSYNSPLHF. The CDR3 bases are TGTGCCAGCAGTTTAGACAGCTATAATTCACCCCTCCACTTT.

The J gene is TRBJ1-5, the V gene TRBV4-3; no reliable D call. This CDR3 spans 13 amino acids. Germline CDR1 and CDR2: LGHNA and YSLEER. V was shortened by 0 bases and J by 9 bases, with 9 bases between the two germline ends. CDR3 bases: TGCGCCAGCAGCCAAGATGAAGGTCTGCCCCAGCATTTT. Its protein is CASSQDEGLPQHF.

This clonotype has just a few counts. The CDR3 DNA is TGCAGCGTTGATGGGACAGTCGCCGAGCAGTACTTC. Translated: CSVDGTVAEQYF. The chain couples TRBV29-1 to TRBJ2-5; TRBD1 matches 7 bases. TRBJ2-7 matches the DNA end more closely, so the J call is doubtful. In germline, CDR1 is SQVTM, CDR2 ANQGSEA. The CDR3 totals 12 residues.

The chain couples TRBV29-1 to TRBJ2-5; 9 bases are shared with TRBD2. The DNA end is more similar to TRBJ2-1, so the J call may be wrong. Germline CDR1 SQVTM, CDR2 ANQGSEA. The CDR3 consists of 11 residues. The CDR3 reads CSVPSGVGQFF. DNA of the CDR3: TGCAGCGTTCCTAGCGGGGTCGGCCAGTTCTTC.

The genes are TRBV20-1 and TRBJ1-5; D is unresolved. The V gene's germline CDR1 is DFQATT and CDR2 SNEGSKA (reference sequence). V gave up 6 bases and J gave up 3 bases, with 12 bases separating them. The CDR3 length is 13 residues. DNA for the CDR3: TGCAGTGCAAGCGGGCTAGCCAATCAGCCCCAGCATTTT. It yields the protein CSASGLANQPQHF.

Only a few counts were recorded for this clonotype. The V and J genes are TRBV30 and TRBJ2-5; D gene uncertain. CDR1 and CDR2 (germline): GTSNPN, SVGIG (reference sequence). V was pared by 6 bases and J by 2 bases, with 13 bases between. This CDR3 comprises 13 residues. CDR3 in amino acids: CACFGRSQETQYF. CDR3 nucleotides: TGTGCCTGTTTCGGACGTTCACAAGAGACCCAGTACTTC.

This sequence joins TRBV7-2 and TRBJ1-6; D is unresolved. The germline V and J ends were trimmed by 1 base and 6 bases, with 7 bases remaining between them. The CDR3 totals 14 residues. The germline gives CDR1 SGHTA, CDR2 FQGNSA. CDR3: CASSLGGFNSPLHF. DNA of the CDR3: TGTGCCAGCAGCTTAGGAGGTTTTAATTCACCCCTCCACTTT.